The 30 T cell receptor beta chains below were found in one sample sequenced in a study of spatial heterogeneity in lung cancer. TCRdb recomputed calls from the 5' RACE reads with MiXCR, one row per CDR3 protein. The top ten hold around 54% of the sample, which has 35,000 to 55,000 distinct CDR3 sequences, roughly 15% seen once. Time point defined: sample taken at primary tumor resection. The specimen was PBMCs, collected at surgery. Receptor source: a male donor with early-stage non-small cell lung cancer.

The chain combines TRBV28 with TRBJ1-2; D not certain. This CDR3 spans 14 amino acids. V was cut by 1 base and J by 2 bases, with 8 bases left in between. Per germline, CDR1 MDHEN and CDR2 SYDVKM. This chain's CDR3 is CASSLSPINYGYTF. The CDR3 DNA is TGTGCCAGCAGTTTATCCCCCATCAACTATGGCTACACCTTC.

This clonotype was recorded at least ten times. The chain joins TRBV25-1 to TRBJ2-2; D gene ambiguous. Germline lookup yields CDR1 MGHDK and CDR2 SYGVNS. Between the trimmed V and J ends, which lost 7 bases and 3 bases, there was a span of 6 bases. CDR3 length equals 12 residues. The CDR3 reads CASTQYTGELFF. The CDR3 DNA reads TGTGCCAGCACTCAGTACACCGGGGAGCTGTTTTTT.

This clonotype was seen only once. V and J are TRBV5-4 and TRBJ2-5; the D gene is possibly TRBD1 (6 bases). The CDR3 spans 15 residues. Germline V gene data show CDR1 as SGHNT and CDR2 as YYREEE (reference sequence). With 4 bases removed from V and 4 bases from J, the gap between germline ends came to 17 bases. The CDR3 spells CASSRPGTFIETQYF. The CDR3 DNA follows: TGTGCCAGCAGCCGTCCCGGGACATTTATAGAGACCCAGTACTTC.

The chain links TRBV7-3 to TRBJ2-2; no definite D call. CDR1 is SGHTA, CDR2 FQGTGA, per germline. Trimming left V 5 bases short and J 2 bases short, with 6 bases between. The CDR3 loop spans 13 amino acids. The CDR3 sequence is CASSGVNTGELFF. The CDR3 DNA reads as TGTGCCAGCAGCGGGGTTAACACCGGGGAGCTGTTTTTT.

This rearrangement joins TRBV7-6 to TRBJ2-1, with 10 bases lining up with TRBD2. CDR3 size: 15 residues. V shed 3 bases, J shed 8 bases, and the junction held 7 bases outside the gene matches. Germline CDR1 SGHVS, CDR2 FNYEAQ. CDR3 nucleotide sequence: TGTGCCAGCAGCTTCAGGATAGCGGGAGGCCATGAGCAGTTCTTC. Its protein is CASSFRIAGGHEQFF.

This clonotype occurred many times. V and J are TRBV4-1 and TRBJ1-1; D is unclear. Trimming removed 1 base from V and 1 base from J, with 13 bases in between. Germline V CDR1 and CDR2: MGHRA, YSYEKL. This CDR3 is built from 16 residues. This CDR3 reads CASSQARNSWNTEAFF. CDR3 in DNA: TGCGCCAGCAGCCAAGCGAGAAACAGTTGGAACACTGAAGCTTTCTTT.

This clonotype was seen only a few times. This chain uses TRBV5-6 with TRBJ1-1, with D possibly matching TRBD1 (6 bases). Trimming took 0 bases from V and 1 from J, leaving 13 bases between them. The CDR3 is 16 residues long. In germline, CDR1 is SGHDT, CDR2 YYEEEE. The CDR3 is CASSLVRGEWNTEAFF. Written as DNA, the CDR3 is TGTGCCAGCAGCTTGGTAAGGGGGGAATGGAACACTGAAGCTTTCTTT.

This clonotype was counted only a few times. The V and J genes are TRBV5-1 and TRBJ1-2, with 9 bases aligning to TRBD1. Germline CDR1 reads SGHRS; CDR2 reads YFSETQ. V lost 4 bases to trimming and J lost 7 bases; unmatched junction nucleotides: 5. CDR3 length equals 13 residues. The CDR3 reads CASSPGQGGGYTF. The CDR3 nucleotides read TGCGCCAGCAGCCCGGGACAGGGTGGTGGCTACACCTTC.

V is TRBV7-9 and J is TRBJ1-1; D is undetermined. Germline-derived CDR1 and CDR2 are SEHNR and FQNEAQ (reference sequence). CDR3 length: 14 amino acids. Trimming pared 0 bases from V and 3 bases from J, leaving 8 bases between. The CDR3 protein is CASSLAGQHTEAFF. CDR3 in DNA: TGTGCCAGCAGCTTAGCGGGTCAGCACACTGAAGCTTTCTTT.

V usage is TRBV4-3 and J usage is TRBJ1-2, with D maybe TRBD1 (5 bases). Germline CDR1 and CDR2: LGHNA and YSLEER. The CDR3 spans 14 residues. V gave up 0 bases and J gave up 8 bases, with 13 bases separating them. This CDR3 reads CASSQDLGVSGYTF. The DNA of the CDR3 is TGCGCCAGCAGCCAAGATTTAGGGGTTAGCGGCTACACCTTC.

V gene TRBV3-1 combines with J gene TRBJ1-1; D gene unclear. The V gene's germline CDR1 is LGHDT and CDR2 YNNKEL (reference sequence). This CDR3 region has 15 residues. Trimming removed 1 base at V and 1 base at J, with 10 bases between. Written as DNA, the CDR3 is TGTGCCAGCAGCCAAGGAAACAGACAGAACACTGAAGCTTTCTTT. Residues: CASSQGNRQNTEAFF.

This clonotype was recorded once. The rearrangement joins TRBV19 to TRBJ2-7, with 8 bases identical to TRBD2. The CDR3 runs to 14 residues. Germline V lookup: CDR1 LNHDA, CDR2 SQIVND (reference sequence). The V segment lost 7 bases and the J segment 0 bases; nucleotides outside the gene matches: 5. CDR3 in DNA: TGTGCCAGTAAGCGGGAGTGGAGCTCCTACGAGCAGTACTTC. This encodes CASKREWSSYEQYF.

This clonotype turned up a few times. The chain is built from TRBV2 and TRBJ1-3; D might be TRBD1 (5 bases). The CDR3 has 17 amino acids. The V and J ends lost 3 bases and 3 bases respectively, with 18 bases between them. The germline CDR1 and CDR2 sequences are SNHLY and FYNNEI. The CDR3 DNA reads TGTGCCAGCAGTGAGGGGGACGGGCTGGAAGGTGGAAACACCATATATTTT. This translates into CASSEGDGLEGGNTIYF.

This clonotype was seen ten or more times. The V gene is TRBV28, the J gene TRBJ2-5; 12 bases are a match to TRBD2. The CDR3 loop spans 16 amino acids. With 6 bases clipped from V and 3 bases from J, the junction kept 8 bases outside the gene matches. Germline V gives CDR1 MDHEN, CDR2 SYDVKM. The CDR3 coding sequence is TGTGCCAGCAGGCCACTAGCGGGAGGTAAAAAAGAGACCCAGTACTTC. Translating gives CASRPLAGGKKETQYF.

The chain joins TRBV6-2 or TRBV6-3 to TRBJ2-1; D uncertain. CDR1 is MNHEY, CDR2 SVGEGT, per germline. The ends were cut back, 2 bases at V and 6 bases at J, with 8 bases in the middle. The CDR3 covers 13 residues. The CDR3 nucleotides are TGTGCCAGCAGTTACGCGACGACCAATGAGCAGTTCTTC. Amino acids: CASSYATTNEQFF.

J is TRBJ2-1 and V is TRBV9; 8 positions agree with TRBD2. V shed 0 bases, J shed 4 bases, and the junction held 9 bases outside the gene matches. Looked up from germline, CDR1 is SGDLS and CDR2 is YYNGEE. This CDR3 spans 17 amino acids. The CDR3 reads CASSVATGGRSYNEQFF. The CDR3 DNA is TGTGCCAGCAGCGTAGCTACTGGCGGGAGGTCGTACAATGAGCAGTTCTTC.

This clonotype was detected a few times. The rearrangement links TRBV3-1 to TRBJ2-7; perhaps TRBD2 as D (5 bases). The CDR3 has 16 residues. V lost 4 bases, J lost 3 bases, and 19 bases lay in between. Germline-derived CDR1 and CDR2 are LGHDT and YNNKEL (reference sequence). CDR3 coding DNA: TGTGCCAGCAGCCTACGTCGGGATCCGTCTTTCTACGAGCAGTACTTC. This encodes CASSLRRDPSFYEQYF.

Ten or more counts support this clonotype. The chain couples TRBV7-2 to TRBJ2-7; 12 bases fit TRBD1. Germline assignment: CDR1 SGHTA and CDR2 FQGNSA. Losses at the gene ends were 10 bases for V and 7 bases for J; bases not matched to a gene: 14. This CDR3 spans 15 amino acids. CDR3 amino acids: CATLPGTGGFGEQYF. DNA for the CDR3: TGTGCCACCTTACCCGGGACAGGGGGCTTTGGTGAGCAGTACTTC. The whole variable domain, remainder taken from reference TRBV7-2 and TRBJ2-7, is GAGVSQSPSNKVTEKGKDVELRCDPISGHTALYWYRQSLGQGLEFLIYFQGNSAPDKSGLPSDRFSAERTGGSVSTLTIQRTQQEDSAVYLCATLPGTGGFGEQYFGPGTRLTVT.

This clonotype was found a few times. The chain combines TRBV7-3 with TRBJ1-1; D is possibly TRBD1 (5 bases). This CDR3 is 15 amino acids long. From germline, CDR1 is SGHTA and CDR2 FQGTGA. The V end lost 4 bases, the J end lost 2 bases, and 14 bases lay between the germline ends. CDR3 residues: CASSSIGQSNTEAFF. The CDR3 DNA is TGTGCCAGCAGCTCCATCGGACAATCAAACACTGAAGCTTTCTTT.

This rearrangement joins TRBV5-1 to TRBJ2-7, with D perhaps TRBD1 or TRBD2 (5 bases each). This CDR3 region has 13 residues. Germline assignment: CDR1 SGHRS and CDR2 YFSETQ. The V end was cut by 2 bases, the J end by 5 bases, with 11 bases between. The CDR3 loop is CASSLGTKDEQYF. CDR3 DNA sequence: TGCGCCAGCAGCTTAGGGACGAAGGACGAGCAGTACTTC.

This clonotype showed up just a few times. The chain combines TRBV4-1 with TRBJ2-3, with D perhaps given as TRBD1 or TRBD2 (5 bases each). Germline V gene data show CDR1 as MGHRA and CDR2 as YSYEKL. The CDR3 has 15 amino acids. V was trimmed by 4 bases and J by 5 bases, leaving 16 bases between them. CDR3 DNA sequence: TGCGCCAGCAGCCCGGGGACGGGTCAGGGAGATACGCAGTATTTT. It is translated as CASSPGTGQGDTQYF.

The gene calls are TRBV29-1 and TRBJ2-2; D uncertain. V lost 6 bases and J lost 0, with 8 bases in between. The CDR3 covers 13 residues. CDR1 is SQVTM, CDR2 ANQGSEA, per germline. CDR3: CSVDKTNTGELFF. The DNA of the CDR3 is TGCAGCGTCGACAAGACGAACACCGGGGAGCTGTTTTTT.

This clonotype was counted at least ten times. This chain connects TRBV6-2 or TRBV6-3 to TRBJ1-4; D gene uncertain. Germline V lookup: CDR1 MNHEY, CDR2 SVGEGT. This CDR3 has 13 amino acids. Trimming stripped 5 bases from V and 8 bases from J, with 12 bases between. CDR3 in DNA: TGTGCCAGCAGTCAGAGAAGAGACGAAAAACTGTTTTTT. It specifies CASSQRRDEKLFF.

There are a few counts of this clonotype. The genes are TRBV6-5 and TRBJ2-7; no clear D gene. Deletions cut 5 bases from V and 0 bases from J, with 14 bases between. There are 15 residues in the CDR3. The germline V gene encodes CDR1 MNHEY and CDR2 SVGAGI. The CDR3 DNA reads TGTGCCAGCAGTAGAGGCTCGAGTAGCTCCTACGAGCAGTACTTC. Translated, it gives CASSRGSSSSYEQYF.

This clonotype appeared many times. The J gene is TRBJ2-3, the V gene TRBV20-1, with unresolved D. This CDR3 has 11 amino acids. Looked up from germline, CDR1 is DFQATT and CDR2 is SNEGSKA (reference sequence). V lost 3 bases and J 3 bases, leaving 4 bases between the germline ends. The CDR3 DNA is TGCAGTGCTAGTTGGACAGATACGCAGTATTTT. It is translated as CSASWTDTQYF.

The rearrangement joins TRBV20-1 to TRBJ2-2; 12 nucleotides agree with TRBD2. Looked up from germline, CDR1 is DFQATT and CDR2 is SNEGSKA (reference sequence). The CDR3 extends over 16 amino acids. V dropped 3 bases and J dropped 4; count of bases not matched to a gene: 6. The CDR3 DNA is TGCAGTGCTAGGCACCCGGGACTAGCGGGCACCGGGGAGCTGTTTTTT. This sequence encodes CSARHPGLAGTGELFF.

This clonotype appeared many times. The CDR3 DNA follows: TGTGCCACCAGCAGAGATACACTCTCTGACAGGCACGGAGAAAAACTGTTTTTT. Amino acid sequence: CATSRDTLSDRHGEKLFF. This sequence joins TRBV15 and TRBJ1-4, with a tentative D call TRBD1 (6 bases). V was cut by 0 bases and J by 8 bases, with 22 bases left in between. The CDR3 contains 18 residues. Germline-derived CDR1 and CDR2 are LNHNV and YYDKDF (reference sequence).

This clonotype was recorded a few times. V gene TRBV12-3 or TRBV12-4 combines with J gene TRBJ1-5; tentatively, D is TRBD1 (5 bases). The CDR3 runs 13 residues. Trimming pared 3 bases from V and 7 bases from J, leaving 10 bases between. The DNA for the CDR3 is TGTGCCAGCAGTTTTGTTGGGGGACAGCCCCAGCATTTT. Amino acid sequence: CASSFVGGQPQHF.

V gene TRBV5-6 combines with J gene TRBJ1-3, with D uncertain. There are 14 residues in the CDR3. The germline V and J ends were trimmed by 0 bases and 0 bases, with 4 bases remaining between them. Germline-derived CDR1 and CDR2 are SGHDT and YYEEEE. The chain's CDR3 is CASSLGVSGNTIYF. The DNA of the CDR3 is TGTGCCAGCAGCTTGGGAGTCTCTGGAAACACCATATATTTT. Supplemented by reference TRBV5-6 and TRBJ1-3, the full variable domain reads DAGVTQSPTHLIKTRGQQVTLRCSPKSGHDTVSWYQQALGQGPQFIFQYYEEEERQRGNFPDRFSGHQFPNYSSELNVNALLLGDSALYLCASSLGVSGNTIYFGEGSWLTVV.

This clonotype was observed many times. This chain joins TRBV9 and TRBJ1-6; TRBD1 agrees at 9 bases. The CDR3 covers 16 residues. The V gene's germline CDR1 is SGDLS and CDR2 YYNGEE. V lost 4 bases, J lost 9 bases, and 11 bases stayed unmatched. For the CDR3, the DNA is TGTGCCAGCAGCCCGAGGACAGGGGACTCCTTTTCACCCCTCCACTTT. It specifies CASSPRTGDSFSPLHF.